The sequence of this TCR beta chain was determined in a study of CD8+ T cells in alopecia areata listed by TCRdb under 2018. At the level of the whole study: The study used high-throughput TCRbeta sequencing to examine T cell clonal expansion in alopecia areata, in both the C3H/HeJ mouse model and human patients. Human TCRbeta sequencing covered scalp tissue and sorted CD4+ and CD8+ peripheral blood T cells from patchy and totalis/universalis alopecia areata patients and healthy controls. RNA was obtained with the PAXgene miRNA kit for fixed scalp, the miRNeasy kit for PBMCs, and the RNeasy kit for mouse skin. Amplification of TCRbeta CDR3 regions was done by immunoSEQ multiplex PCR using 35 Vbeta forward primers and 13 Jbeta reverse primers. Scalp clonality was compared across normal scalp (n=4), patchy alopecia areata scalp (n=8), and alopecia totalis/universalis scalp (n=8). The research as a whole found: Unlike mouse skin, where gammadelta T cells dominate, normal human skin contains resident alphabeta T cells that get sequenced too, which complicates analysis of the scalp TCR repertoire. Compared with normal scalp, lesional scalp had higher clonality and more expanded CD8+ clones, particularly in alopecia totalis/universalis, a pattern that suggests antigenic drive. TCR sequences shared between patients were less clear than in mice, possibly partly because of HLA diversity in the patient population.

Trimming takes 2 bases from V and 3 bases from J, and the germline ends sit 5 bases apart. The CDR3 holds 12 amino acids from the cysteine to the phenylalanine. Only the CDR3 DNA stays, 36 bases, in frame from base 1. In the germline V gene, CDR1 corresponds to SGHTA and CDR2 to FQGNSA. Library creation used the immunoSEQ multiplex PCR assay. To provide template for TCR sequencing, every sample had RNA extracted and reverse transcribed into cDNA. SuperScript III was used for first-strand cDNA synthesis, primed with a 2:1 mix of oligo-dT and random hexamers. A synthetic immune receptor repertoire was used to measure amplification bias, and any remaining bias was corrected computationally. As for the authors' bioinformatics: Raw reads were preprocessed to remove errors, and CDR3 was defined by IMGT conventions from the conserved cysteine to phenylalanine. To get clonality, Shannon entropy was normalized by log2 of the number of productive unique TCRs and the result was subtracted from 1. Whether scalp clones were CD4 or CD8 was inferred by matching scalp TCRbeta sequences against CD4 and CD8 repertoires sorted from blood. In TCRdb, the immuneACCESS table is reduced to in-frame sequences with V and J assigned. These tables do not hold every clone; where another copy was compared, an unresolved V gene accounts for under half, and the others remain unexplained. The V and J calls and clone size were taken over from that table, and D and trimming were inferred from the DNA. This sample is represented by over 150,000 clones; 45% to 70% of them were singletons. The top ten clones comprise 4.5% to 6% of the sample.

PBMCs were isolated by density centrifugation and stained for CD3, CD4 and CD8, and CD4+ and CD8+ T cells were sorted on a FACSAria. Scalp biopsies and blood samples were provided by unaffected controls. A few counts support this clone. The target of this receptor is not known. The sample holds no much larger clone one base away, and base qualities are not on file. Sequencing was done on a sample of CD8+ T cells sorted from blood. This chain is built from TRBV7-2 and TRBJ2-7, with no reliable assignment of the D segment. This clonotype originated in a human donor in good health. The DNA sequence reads TGTGCCAGCAGCTTATCCTACTACGAGCAGTACTTC. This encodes CASSLSYYEQYF.